The 19 T cell receptor beta chains below were found in one sample sequenced in a study of blood T cells in healthy people across ages. Sample-barcoded 5' priming and a J-beta primer mix drove a second PCR of about 6 to 12 cycles. TCRdb passed the 5' RACE reads through MiXCR, listing each CDR3 protein once. The data contain over a million distinct CDR3 sequences, roughly 64% of them seen just once; the ten biggest clones take up over 6.5%. Sequencing was carried out using blood. These receptors were collected from a man aged 18 to 29 in good health.

CDR3: CASYETGGKTYEQYF. CDR3 nucleotide sequence: TGTGCCAGCTATGAGACCGGTGGGAAAACCTACGAGCAGTACTTC. J is TRBJ2-7 and V is TRBV2; D uncertain. Trimming took 8 bases from V and 2 from J, leaving 19 bases between them. CDR3 length: 15 amino acids. Per germline, CDR1 SNHLY and CDR2 FYNNEI. Full variable domain (remainder filled in from reference TRBV2 and TRBJ2-7): EPEVTQTPSHQVTQMGQEVILRCVPISNHLYFYWYRQILGQKVEFLVSFYNNEISEKSEIFDDQFSVERPDGSNFTLKIRSTKLEDSAMYFCASYETGGKTYEQYFGPGTRLTVT.

This chain connects TRBV5-1 to TRBJ2-3, with D maybe TRBD1 (5 bases). The CDR3 spans 13 residues. Germline V gene data show CDR1 as SGHRS and CDR2 as YFSETQ. V was cut by 0 bases and J by 8 bases, with 10 bases left in between. The CDR3 sequence is CASSLAGQSTQYF. CDR3 coding DNA: TGCGCCAGCAGCTTGGCAGGGCAGTCTACGCAGTATTTT. The variable domain in full, with the rest retrieved from reference TRBV5-1 and TRBJ2-3, is KAGVTQTPRYLIKTRGQQVTLSCSPISGHRSVSWYQQTPGQGLQFLFEYFSETQRNKGNFPGRFSGRQFSNSRSEMNVSTLELGDSALYLCASSLAGQSTQYFGPGTRLTVL.

CDR3 bases: TGTGCCAGCCACGCGGGTGGCGGGCCGATCCACACCTTC. The encoded protein is CASHAGGGPIHTF. The chain combines TRBV27 with TRBJ1-2; D is unresolved. Germline V CDR1 and CDR2: MNHEY, SMNVEV (reference sequence). The V gene lost 8 bases and the J gene lost 12 bases, with 22 bases spanning the gap. The CDR3 is 13 residues long.

This chain connects TRBV12-3 or TRBV12-4 to TRBJ1-2, with 7 bases matching TRBD1. The length of the CDR3 is 17 residues. With V trimmed by 4 bases and J by 2 bases, 13 bases remained unmatched. This CDR3 reads CASSSLDRASLNYGYTF. CDR3 bases: TGTGCCAGCAGTTCTCTAGACAGGGCCTCTTTAAACTATGGCTACACCTTC.

The chain combines TRBV12-3 or TRBV12-4 with TRBJ2-1; TRBD1 matches 8 bases. This CDR3 contains 15 residues. V was pared by 5 bases and J by 1 base, with 4 bases of the junction left unmatched. In DNA, the CDR3 is TGTGCCAGCAGTAAACAGGGGGATTCCTACAATGAGCAGTTCTTC. Protein: CASSKQGDSYNEQFF.

This clonotype showed up just a few times. The rearrangement joins TRBV5-1 to TRBJ2-1; 9 bases match TRBD1. CDR1 is SGHRS and CDR2 is YFSETQ in the germline V gene. The junction had 6 bases not matched to a gene; V was cut back by 3 bases and J by 8 bases. CDR3 length: 14 amino acids. The CDR3 nucleotides read TGCGCCAGCAGCTCGGGACAGGGTATCGATGAGCAGTTCTTC. Translated, it gives CASSSGQGIDEQFF. The full variable domain, completed using reference TRBV5-1 and TRBJ2-1, is KAGVTQTPRYLIKTRGQQVTLSCSPISGHRSVSWYQQTPGQGLQFLFEYFSETQRNKGNFPGRFSGRQFSNSRSEMNVSTLELGDSALYLCASSSGQGIDEQFFGPGTRLTVL.

The genes are TRBV4-1 and TRBJ1-5; no clear D. The CDR3 has 17 amino acids. CDR1 and CDR2 from the germline V gene are MGHRA and YSYEKL. V was clipped by 0 bases and J by 5 bases, with 17 bases between them. CDR3: CASSQEDPGEADQPQHF. The DNA of the CDR3 is TGCGCCAGCAGCCAAGAGGACCCCGGGGAAGCGGATCAGCCCCAGCATTTT.

This clonotype was seen a few times. The rearrangement uses TRBV20-1 and TRBJ2-3, with a possible D match to TRBD2 (6 bases). V was cut by 6 bases and J by 2 bases, with 21 bases left in between. Germline values: CDR1 DFQATT, CDR2 SNEGSKA (reference sequence). The CDR3 runs 16 residues. In DNA form, the CDR3 reads TGCAGTGCGTACGCCCAACGAGGAGGGCCCACAGATACGCAGTATTTT. Translating it yields CSAYAQRGGPTDTQYF.

The chain employs TRBV10-2 and TRBJ2-7, with a tentative D call TRBD2 (6 bases). Trimming took off 7 bases at V and 0 bases at J, with 19 bases between the two ends. The CDR3 is made up of 16 amino acids. CDR1 and CDR2 (germline): WSHSY, SAAADI. The CDR3 DNA reads as TGCGCCAGCACCAATAGGGTTTTGGAGGGCTCCTACGAGCAGTACTTC. Protein: CASTNRVLEGSYEQYF.

This clonotype was seen a few times. The chain links TRBV7-2 to TRBJ2-7, with TRBD1 matching over 10 bases. The CDR3 is 16 amino acids. CDR1 SGHTA and CDR2 FQGNSA come from the germline V gene. The trim removed 1 base at V and 5 bases at J, leaving 8 bases unmatched. In DNA, the CDR3 is TGTGCCAGCAGCTTAGTCCCTAGGACAGGGGGGAACGAGCAGTACTTC. It yields the protein CASSLVPRTGGNEQYF.

This clonotype was counted between two and nine times. The rearrangement uses TRBV28 and TRBJ2-5; 7 bases line up with TRBD2. CDR3 size: 13 residues. With V trimmed by 7 bases and J by 5 bases, 7 bases remained unmatched. Germline V CDR1 and CDR2: MDHEN, SYDVKM. The CDR3 region is CASKESGVETQYF. For the CDR3, the DNA is TGTGCCAGCAAAGAAAGCGGGGTCGAGACCCAGTACTTC.

The rearrangement joins TRBV6-2 or TRBV6-3 to TRBJ2-7; 8 bases fit TRBD2. With 6 bases clipped from V and 10 bases from J, the junction kept 11 bases outside the gene matches. Germline CDR1 and CDR2: MNHEY and SVGEGT. The CDR3 covers 13 residues. The CDR3, as DNA: TGTGCCAGCAGCCCAGGGGCGGGAGGAATTCAGTACTTC. Its protein product is CASSPGAGGIQYF.

This clonotype was seen only a few times. The gene calls are TRBV12-3 or TRBV12-4 and TRBJ2-5; possible D gene TRBD1, 6 bases. The V end was cut by 6 bases, the J end by 3 bases, with 14 bases between. This CDR3 has 14 amino acids. Here the CDR3 DNA reads TGTGCCAGCAGCACAGGGATGTGGGAAGAGACCCAGTACTTC. Protein product: CASSTGMWEETQYF.

J is TRBJ2-7 and V is TRBV2; no definite D call. The CDR3 extends over 13 amino acids. Germline CDR1 reads SNHLY; CDR2 reads FYNNEI. V was pared by 6 bases and J by 0 bases, with 9 bases between. The CDR3 DNA reads as TGTGCCAGCAGATTTACCATCTCCTACGAGCAGTACTTC. Protein product: CASRFTISYEQYF.

Written as DNA, the CDR3 is TGTGCCAGCAGCTTACGACTGGGTAGCTCCTACGAGCAGTACTTC. Its translation is CASSLRLGSSYEQYF. The V call is TRBV7-2, the J call TRBJ2-7, with no clear D. V was pared by 2 bases and J by 0 bases, with 11 bases between. CDR3 length: 15 amino acids. Germline CDR1 is SGHTA and CDR2 is FQGNSA.

The chain employs TRBV6-5 and TRBJ2-2; D unclear. Per the germline V gene, CDR1 is MNHEY and CDR2 is SVGAGI. The CDR3 has 10 residues. The V gene lost 10 bases and the J gene lost 5 bases, with 5 bases spanning the gap. As DNA, the CDR3 is TGTGCCATAGGGACCGGGGAGCTGTTTTTT. Its protein product is CAIGTGELFF.

This sequence joins TRBV6-5 and TRBJ2-5; 11 nucleotides match TRBD2. The closer fit of TRBJ2-7 to the DNA end suggests the J call may be wrong. The germline V gene encodes CDR1 MNHEY and CDR2 SVGAGI. The CDR3 length is 15 residues. The CDR3 DNA reads TGTGCCAGCAGTCCCATAGCGGGGGGGTCGTACGAGCAGTACTTC. This gives the protein CASSPIAGGSYEQYF.

This chain uses TRBV3-1 with TRBJ1-5; D is possibly TRBD1 (6 bases). This CDR3 contains 15 residues. Per the germline V gene, CDR1 is LGHDT and CDR2 is YNNKEL (reference sequence). With 0 bases removed from V and 6 bases from J, the gap between germline ends came to 12 bases. The DNA for the CDR3 is TGTGCCAGCAGCCAAGACAGGGGTGAGATTCAGCCCCAGCATTTT. As protein: CASSQDRGEIQPQHF.

The chain joins TRBV12-3 or TRBV12-4 to TRBJ2-5; D is undetermined. The DNA matches TRBJ2-7 better at its end, which makes the J call doubtful. The CDR3 is 15 residues long. CDR3 DNA: TGTGCCAGCAGTGCCACTACCGCTCCGGGCTACGAGCAGTACTTC. Its protein is CASSATTAPGYEQYF.